The next 4 T cell receptor beta chains were all read from a single sample in a study of blood T cell repertoires in COVID-19. Assay: immunoSEQ multiplex PCR; the TCRdb copy retains only in-frame clones and omits some. This sample has about 250,000 clones; around 86% occur once, and the top ten carry around 1.7%. The specimen was PBMCs or T cells enriched from blood (not recorded which). Receptors were obtained from a man between 35 and 55 years old who had recovered from COVID-19.

This sequence joins TRBV9 and TRBJ1-2; TRBD1 agrees at 10 bases. V was pared by 4 bases and J by 4 bases, with 7 bases of the junction left unmatched. There are 15 residues in the CDR3. From germline, CDR1 is SGDLS and CDR2 YYNGEE. This chain's CDR3 is CASSSAGTGAYGYTF. DNA for the CDR3: TGTGCCAGCAGCTCAGCCGGGACAGGGGCCTATGGCTACACCTTC.

This chain uses TRBV7-9 with TRBJ1-3; tentatively, D is TRBD1 (5 bases). Germline CDR1 is SEHNR and CDR2 is FQNEAQ (reference sequence). This CDR3 comprises 16 residues. Trimming shortened V by 5 bases and J by 0 bases, and 14 bases separated the two germline ends. CDR3 nucleotide sequence: TGTGCCAGCAGCAAATATTCGGGGGGCTCTGGAAACACCATATATTTT. Amino acids: CASSKYSGGSGNTIYF.

V and J are TRBV7-2 and TRBJ2-7; 15 nucleotides agree with TRBD2. CDR1 SGHTA and CDR2 FQGNSA come from the germline V gene. The J segment lost 2 bases and the V segment lost 4 bases, leaving 12 bases of the junction unmatched. This CDR3 is 19 amino acids long. The CDR3 coding sequence is TGTGCCAGCAGCTCCAACTCCGGGACTAGCGGGAGGATTACCTACGAGCAGTACTTC. This codes for CASSSNSGTSGRITYEQYF.

The chain recombines TRBV19 with TRBJ1-4; perhaps TRBD1 as D (5 bases). With 5 bases removed from V and 4 bases from J, the gap between germline ends came to 17 bases. Germline V gives CDR1 LNHDA, CDR2 SQIVND (reference sequence). The CDR3 has 16 amino acids. The CDR3 DNA is TGTGCCAGTAGTCAATCCCCGGGGGGGGGTAATGAAAAACTGTTTTTT. It codes for CASSQSPGGGNEKLFF.